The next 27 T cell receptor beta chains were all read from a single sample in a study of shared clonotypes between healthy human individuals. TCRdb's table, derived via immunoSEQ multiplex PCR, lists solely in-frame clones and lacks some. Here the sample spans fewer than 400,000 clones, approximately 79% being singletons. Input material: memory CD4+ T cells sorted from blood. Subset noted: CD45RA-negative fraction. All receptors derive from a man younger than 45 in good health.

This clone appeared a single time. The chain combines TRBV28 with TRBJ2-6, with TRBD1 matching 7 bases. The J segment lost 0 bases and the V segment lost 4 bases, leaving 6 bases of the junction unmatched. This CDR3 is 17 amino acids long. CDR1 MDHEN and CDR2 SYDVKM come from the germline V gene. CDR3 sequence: CASSSPTGNSGANVLTF. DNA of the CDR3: TGTGCCAGCAGTTCACCGACAGGGAACTCTGGGGCCAACGTCCTGACTTTC.

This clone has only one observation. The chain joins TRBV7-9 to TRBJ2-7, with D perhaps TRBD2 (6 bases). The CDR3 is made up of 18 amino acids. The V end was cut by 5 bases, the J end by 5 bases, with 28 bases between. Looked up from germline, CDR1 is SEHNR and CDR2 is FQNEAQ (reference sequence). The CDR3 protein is CASSRLDEAWGEWDEQYF. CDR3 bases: TGTGCCAGCAGCCGACTTGACGAGGCCTGGGGGGAGTGGGACGAGCAGTACTTC.

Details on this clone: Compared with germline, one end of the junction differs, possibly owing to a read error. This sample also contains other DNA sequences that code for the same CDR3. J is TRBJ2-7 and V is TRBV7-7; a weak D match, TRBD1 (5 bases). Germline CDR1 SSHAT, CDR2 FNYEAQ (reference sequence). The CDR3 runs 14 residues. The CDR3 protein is CASSLGQGAYEQYF. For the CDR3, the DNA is TGTGCTAGCAGCTTAGGCCAGGGCGCCTACGAGCAGTACTTC.

Written as DNA, the CDR3 is TGTGCCAGCAGCATCAGGGGGCCCAATGAAAAACTGTTTTTT. It codes for CASSIRGPNEKLFF. This sequence joins TRBV7-2 and TRBJ1-4; 8 bases are shared with TRBD1. V shed 5 bases and J 5 bases; nucleotides not matched to a gene: 4. The CDR3 contains 14 residues. Per the germline V gene, CDR1 is SGHTA and CDR2 is FQGNSA.

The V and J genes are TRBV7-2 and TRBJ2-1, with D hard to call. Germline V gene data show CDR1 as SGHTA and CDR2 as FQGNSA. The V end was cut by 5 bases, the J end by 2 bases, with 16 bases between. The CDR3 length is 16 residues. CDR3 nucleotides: TGTGCCAGCAGCCCCCCGTCGAGTTTCGCCTACAATGAGCAGTTCTTC. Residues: CASSPPSSFAYNEQFF.

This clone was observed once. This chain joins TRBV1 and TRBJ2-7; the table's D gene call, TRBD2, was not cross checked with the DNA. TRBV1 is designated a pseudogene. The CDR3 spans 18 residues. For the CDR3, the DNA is TGCACCAGCAGCTACCTAGGGACAAAGACGGGAGGGCCCTCCGAGCAGTACTTC. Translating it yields CTSSYLGTKTGGPSEQYF.

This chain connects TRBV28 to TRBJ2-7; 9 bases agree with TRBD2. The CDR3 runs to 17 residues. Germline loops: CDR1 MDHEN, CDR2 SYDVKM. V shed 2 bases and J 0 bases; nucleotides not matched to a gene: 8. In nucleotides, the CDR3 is TGTGCCAGCAGTTTACCCTGGAGCGGGAGGATCTCCTACGAGCAGTACTTC. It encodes CASSLPWSGRISYEQYF.

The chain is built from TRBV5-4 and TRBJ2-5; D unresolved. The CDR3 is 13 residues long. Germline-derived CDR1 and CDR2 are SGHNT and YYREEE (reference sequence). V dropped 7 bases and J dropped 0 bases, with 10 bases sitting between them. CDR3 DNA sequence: TGTGCCAGCGGTGGCCGGTACCAAGAGACCCAGTACTTC. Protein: CASGGRYQETQYF.

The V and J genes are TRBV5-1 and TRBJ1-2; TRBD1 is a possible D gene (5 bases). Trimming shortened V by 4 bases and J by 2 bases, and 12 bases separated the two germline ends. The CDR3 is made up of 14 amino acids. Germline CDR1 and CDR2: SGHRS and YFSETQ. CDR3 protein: CASSSRTQNYGYTF. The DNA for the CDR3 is TGCGCCAGCAGCAGCCGGACACAAAACTATGGCTACACCTTC. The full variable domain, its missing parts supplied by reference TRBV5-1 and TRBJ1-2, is KAGVTQTPRYLIKTRGQQVTLSCSPISGHRSVSWYQQTPGQGLQFLFEYFSETQRNKGNFPGRFSGRQFSNSRSEMNVSTLELGDSALYLCASSSRTQNYGYTFGSGTRLTVV.

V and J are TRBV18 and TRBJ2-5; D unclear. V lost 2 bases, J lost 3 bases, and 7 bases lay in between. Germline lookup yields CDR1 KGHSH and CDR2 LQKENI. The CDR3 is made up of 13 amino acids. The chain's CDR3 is CASSPGPKETQYF. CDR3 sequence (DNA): TGTGCCAGCTCACCAGGCCCCAAAGAGACCCAGTACTTC.

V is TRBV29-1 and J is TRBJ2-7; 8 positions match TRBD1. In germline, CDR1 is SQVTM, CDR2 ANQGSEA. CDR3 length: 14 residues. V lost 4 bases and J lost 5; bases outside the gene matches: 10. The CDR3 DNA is TGCAGCGTTGTTTCAGGGGGCTCCCCTGACGAGCAGTACTTC. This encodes CSVVSGGSPDEQYF.

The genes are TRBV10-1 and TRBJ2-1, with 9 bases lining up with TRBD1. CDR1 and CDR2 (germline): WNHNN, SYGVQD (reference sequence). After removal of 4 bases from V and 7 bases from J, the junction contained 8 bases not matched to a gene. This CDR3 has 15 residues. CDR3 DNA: TGCGCCAGCAGTGCCGGACAGGGGTCTTGGAATGAGCAGTTCTTC. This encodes CASSAGQGSWNEQFF.

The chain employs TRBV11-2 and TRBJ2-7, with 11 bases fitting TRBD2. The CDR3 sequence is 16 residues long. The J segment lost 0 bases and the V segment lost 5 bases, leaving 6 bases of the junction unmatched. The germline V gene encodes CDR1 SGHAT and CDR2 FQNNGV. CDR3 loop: CASSLPLAGGSYEQYF. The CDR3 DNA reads TGTGCCAGCAGCCTACCTCTAGCGGGAGGCTCCTACGAGCAGTACTTC.

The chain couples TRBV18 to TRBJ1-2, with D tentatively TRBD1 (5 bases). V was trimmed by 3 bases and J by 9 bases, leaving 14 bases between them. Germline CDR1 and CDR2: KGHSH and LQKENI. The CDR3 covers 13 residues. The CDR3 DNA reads TGTGCCAGCTCACCGGGAGAGGGGATGAGCTACACCTTC. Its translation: CASSPGEGMSYTF.

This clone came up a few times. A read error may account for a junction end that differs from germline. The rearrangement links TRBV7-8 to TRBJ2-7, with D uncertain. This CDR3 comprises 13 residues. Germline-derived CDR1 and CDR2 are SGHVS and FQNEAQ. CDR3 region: CASSLFDRAHFAF. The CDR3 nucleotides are TGTGCCAGCAGCTTATTTGACCGGGCCCACTTCGCCTTC.

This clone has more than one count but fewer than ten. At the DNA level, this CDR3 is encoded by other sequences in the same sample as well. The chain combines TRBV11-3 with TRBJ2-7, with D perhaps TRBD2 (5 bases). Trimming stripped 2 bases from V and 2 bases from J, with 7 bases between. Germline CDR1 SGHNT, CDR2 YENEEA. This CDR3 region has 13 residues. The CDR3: CASSLRGTYEQYF. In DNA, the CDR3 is TGTGCCAGCAGCTTACGGGGTACCTACGAGCAGTACTTC. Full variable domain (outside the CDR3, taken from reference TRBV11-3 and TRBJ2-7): EAGVVQSPRYKIIEKKQPVAFWCNPISGHNTLYWYLQNLGQGPELLIRYENEEAVDDSQLPKDRFSAERLKGVDSTLKIQPAELGDSAVYLCASSLRGTYEQYFGPGTRLTVT.

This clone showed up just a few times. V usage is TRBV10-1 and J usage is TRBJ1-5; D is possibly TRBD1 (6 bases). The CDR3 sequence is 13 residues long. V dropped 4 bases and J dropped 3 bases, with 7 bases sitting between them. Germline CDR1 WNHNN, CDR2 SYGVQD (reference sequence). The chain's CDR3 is CASSGDNNQPQHF. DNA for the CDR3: TGCGCCAGCAGTGGGGACAACAATCAGCCCCAGCATTTT.

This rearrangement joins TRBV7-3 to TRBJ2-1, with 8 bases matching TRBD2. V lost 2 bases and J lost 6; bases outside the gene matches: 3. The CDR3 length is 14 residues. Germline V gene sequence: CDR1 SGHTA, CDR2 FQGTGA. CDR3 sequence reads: CASSLAGGGNEQFF. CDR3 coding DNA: TGTGCCAGCAGCTTAGCGGGAGGCGGCAATGAGCAGTTCTTC.

Here the CDR3 reads CASSLWEGEQYF. In nucleotides, the CDR3 is TGTGCCAGCAGTTTATGGGAGGGAGAGCAGTACTTC. This sequence joins TRBV28 and TRBJ2-7; D is perhaps TRBD2 (6 bases). The CDR3 has 12 amino acids. V was trimmed by 0 bases and J by 7 bases, leaving 7 bases between them. In germline, CDR1 is MDHEN, CDR2 SYDVKM.

The CDR3 DNA reads as TGCGCCAGCAGCCGGGATCCTGGAAACACCATATATTTT. Its translation: CASSRDPGNTIYF. The chain links TRBV10-1 to TRBJ1-3; D call uncertain. Trimming shortened V by 6 bases and J by 2 bases, and 8 bases separated the two germline ends. CDR3 length equals 13 residues. CDR1 is WNHNN, CDR2 SYGVQD, per germline (reference sequence).

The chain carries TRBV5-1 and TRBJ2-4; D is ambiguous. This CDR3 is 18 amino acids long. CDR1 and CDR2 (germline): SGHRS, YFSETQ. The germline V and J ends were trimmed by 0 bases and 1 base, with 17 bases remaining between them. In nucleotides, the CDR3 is TGCGCCAGCAGCTTGGTGGAGAGGAGAGTTTCGGCCAAAAACATTCAGTACTTC. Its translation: CASSLVERRVSAKNIQYF.

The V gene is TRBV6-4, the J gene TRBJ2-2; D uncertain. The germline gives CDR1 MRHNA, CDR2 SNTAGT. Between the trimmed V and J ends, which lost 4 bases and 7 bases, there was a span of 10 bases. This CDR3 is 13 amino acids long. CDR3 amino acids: CASSAELGGELFF. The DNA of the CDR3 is TGTGCCAGCAGTGCCGAACTTGGCGGGGAGCTGTTTTTT.

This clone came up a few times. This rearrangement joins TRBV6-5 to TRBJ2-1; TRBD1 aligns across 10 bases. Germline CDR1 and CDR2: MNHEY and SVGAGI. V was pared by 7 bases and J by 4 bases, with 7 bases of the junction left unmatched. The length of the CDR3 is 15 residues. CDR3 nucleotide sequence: TGTGCCAGCACCCCGACAGGGGGCTGGTACAATGAGCAGTTCTTC. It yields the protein CASTPTGGWYNEQFF.

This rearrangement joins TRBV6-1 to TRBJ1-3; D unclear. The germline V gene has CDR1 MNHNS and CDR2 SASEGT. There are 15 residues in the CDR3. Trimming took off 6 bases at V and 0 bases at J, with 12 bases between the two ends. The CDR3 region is CASSAGPSSGNTIYF. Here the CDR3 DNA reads TGTGCCAGCAGCGCCGGACCGAGCTCTGGAAACACCATATATTTT.

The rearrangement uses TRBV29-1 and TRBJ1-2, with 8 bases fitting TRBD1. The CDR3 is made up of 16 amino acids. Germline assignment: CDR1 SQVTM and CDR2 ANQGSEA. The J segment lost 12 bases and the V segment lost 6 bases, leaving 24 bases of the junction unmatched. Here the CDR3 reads CSVDVDRAGPYGGHTF. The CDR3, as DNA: TGCAGCGTGGACGTGGACAGGGCGGGCCCGTATGGAGGCCACACCTTC. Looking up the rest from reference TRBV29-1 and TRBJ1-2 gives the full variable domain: SAVISQKPSRDICQRGTSLTIQCQVDSQVTMMFWYRQQPGQSLTLIATANQGSEATYESGFVIDKFPISRPNLTFSTLTVSNMSPEDSSIYLCSVDVDRAGPYGGHTFGSGTRLTVV.

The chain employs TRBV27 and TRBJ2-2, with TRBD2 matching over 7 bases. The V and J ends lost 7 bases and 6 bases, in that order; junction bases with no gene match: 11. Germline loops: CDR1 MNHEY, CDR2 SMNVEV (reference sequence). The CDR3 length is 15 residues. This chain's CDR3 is CASMFGGKVSGELFF. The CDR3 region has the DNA TGTGCCAGCATGTTCGGGGGGAAAGTTTCCGGGGAGCTGTTTTTT.

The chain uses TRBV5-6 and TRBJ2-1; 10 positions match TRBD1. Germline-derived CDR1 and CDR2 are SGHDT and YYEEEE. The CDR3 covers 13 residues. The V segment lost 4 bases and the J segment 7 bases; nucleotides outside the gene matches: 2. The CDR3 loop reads CASSADRGNEQFF. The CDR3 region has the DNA TGTGCCAGCAGCGCGGACAGGGGGAATGAGCAGTTCTTC.